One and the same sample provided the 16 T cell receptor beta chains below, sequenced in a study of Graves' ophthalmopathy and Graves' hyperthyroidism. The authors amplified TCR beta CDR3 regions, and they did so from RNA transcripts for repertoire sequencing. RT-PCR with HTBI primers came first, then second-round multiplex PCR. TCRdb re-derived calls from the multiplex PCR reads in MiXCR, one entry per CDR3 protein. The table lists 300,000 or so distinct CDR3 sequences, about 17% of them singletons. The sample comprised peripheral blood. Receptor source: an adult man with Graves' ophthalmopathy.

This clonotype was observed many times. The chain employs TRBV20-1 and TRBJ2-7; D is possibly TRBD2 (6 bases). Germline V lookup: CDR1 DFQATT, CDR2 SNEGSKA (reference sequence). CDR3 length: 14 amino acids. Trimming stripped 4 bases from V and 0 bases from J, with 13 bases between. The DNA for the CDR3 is TGCAGTGCTACCAGGGACTCAGTCTCCTACGAGCAGTACTTC. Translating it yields CSATRDSVSYEQYF.

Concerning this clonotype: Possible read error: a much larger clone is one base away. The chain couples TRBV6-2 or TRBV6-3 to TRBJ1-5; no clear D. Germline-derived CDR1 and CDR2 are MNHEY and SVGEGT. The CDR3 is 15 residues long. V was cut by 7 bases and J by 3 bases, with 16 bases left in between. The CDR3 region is CASTTLRNINQPQHF. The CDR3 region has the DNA TGTGCCAGCACCACGCTCAGAAATATCAATCAGCCCCAGCATTTT.

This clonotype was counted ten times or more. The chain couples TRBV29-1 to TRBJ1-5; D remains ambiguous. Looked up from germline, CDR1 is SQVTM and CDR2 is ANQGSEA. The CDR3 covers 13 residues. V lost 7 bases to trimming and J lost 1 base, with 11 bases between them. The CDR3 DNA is TGCAGCGGTTCTCGAGGGAGCAATCAGCCCCAGCATTTT. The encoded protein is CSGSRGSNQPQHF.

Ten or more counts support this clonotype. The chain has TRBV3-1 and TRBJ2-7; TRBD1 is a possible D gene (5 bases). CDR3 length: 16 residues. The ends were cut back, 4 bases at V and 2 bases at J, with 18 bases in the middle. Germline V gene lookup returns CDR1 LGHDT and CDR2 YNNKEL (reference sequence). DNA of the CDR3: TGTGCCAGCAGCCCTCGGCGCGACAGCGATCCCTACGAGCAGTACTTC. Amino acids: CASSPRRDSDPYEQYF.

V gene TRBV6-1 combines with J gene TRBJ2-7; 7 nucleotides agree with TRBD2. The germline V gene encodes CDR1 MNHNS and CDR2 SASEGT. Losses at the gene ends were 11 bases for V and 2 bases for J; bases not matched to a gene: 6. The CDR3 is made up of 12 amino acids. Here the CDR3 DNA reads TGTGCCGGGGAGGGGCAAACCTACGAGCAGTACTTC. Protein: CAGEGQTYEQYF.

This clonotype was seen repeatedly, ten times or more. The CDR3 DNA reads as TGCAGTGCGGGCTACGGCGGTTTCTACGAGCAGTACTTC. Translation gives CSAGYGGFYEQYF. The chain carries TRBV20-1 and TRBJ2-7; D not resolved. This CDR3 comprises 13 residues. CDR1 DFQATT and CDR2 SNEGSKA come from the germline V gene (reference sequence). The germline V and J ends were trimmed by 6 bases and 3 bases, with 15 bases remaining between them.

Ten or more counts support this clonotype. CDR3 sequence reads: CACNKQGGYLFSLHF. DNA of the CDR3: TGTGCCTGCAACAAGCAAGGGGGTTACCTTTTCTCCCTCCACTTT. The chain is built from TRBV30 and TRBJ1-6; TRBD1 is a possible D gene (6 bases). The CDR3 sequence is 15 residues long. Trimming took 6 bases from V and 14 from J, leaving 26 bases between them. Germline assignment: CDR1 GTSNPN and CDR2 SVGIG (reference sequence).

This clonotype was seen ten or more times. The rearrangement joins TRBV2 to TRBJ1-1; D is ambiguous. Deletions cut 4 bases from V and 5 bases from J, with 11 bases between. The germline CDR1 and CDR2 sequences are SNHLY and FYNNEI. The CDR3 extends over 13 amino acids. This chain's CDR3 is CASSVEGGTEAFF. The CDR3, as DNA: TGTGCCAGCAGTGTTGAGGGAGGAACTGAAGCTTTCTTT.

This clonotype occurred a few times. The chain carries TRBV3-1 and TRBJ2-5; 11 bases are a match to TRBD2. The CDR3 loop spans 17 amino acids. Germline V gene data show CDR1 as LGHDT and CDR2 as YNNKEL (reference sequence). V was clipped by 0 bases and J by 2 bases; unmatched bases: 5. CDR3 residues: CASSQEKSSGGQETQYF. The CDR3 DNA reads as TGTGCCAGCAGCCAAGAGAAGTCTAGCGGGGGGCAAGAGACCCAGTACTTC.

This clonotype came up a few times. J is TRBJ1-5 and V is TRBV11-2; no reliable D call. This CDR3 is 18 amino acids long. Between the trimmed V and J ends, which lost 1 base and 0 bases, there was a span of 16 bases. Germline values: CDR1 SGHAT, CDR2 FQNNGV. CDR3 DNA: TGTGCCAGCAGCTTAGTAGGTTCGACGGATTATAGCAATCAGCCCCAGCATTTT. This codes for CASSLVGSTDYSNQPQHF.

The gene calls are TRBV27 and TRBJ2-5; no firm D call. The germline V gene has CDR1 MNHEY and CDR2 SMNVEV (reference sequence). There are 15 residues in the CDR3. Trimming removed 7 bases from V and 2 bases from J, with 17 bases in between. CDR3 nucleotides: TGTGCCAGCATTCAATCCCCTTACATTCAAGAGACCCAGTACTTC. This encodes CASIQSPYIQETQYF.

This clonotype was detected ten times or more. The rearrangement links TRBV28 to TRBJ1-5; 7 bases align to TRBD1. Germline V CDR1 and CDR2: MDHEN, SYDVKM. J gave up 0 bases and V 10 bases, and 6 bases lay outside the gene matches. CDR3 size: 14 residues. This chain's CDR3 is CATKRDSSNQPQHF. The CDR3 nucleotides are TGTGCCACGAAGAGGGACAGTAGCAATCAGCCCCAGCATTTT.

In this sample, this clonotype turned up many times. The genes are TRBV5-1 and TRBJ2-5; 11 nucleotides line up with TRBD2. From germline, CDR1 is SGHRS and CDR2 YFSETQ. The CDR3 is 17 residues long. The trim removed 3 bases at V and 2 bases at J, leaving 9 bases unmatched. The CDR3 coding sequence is TGCGCCAGCAGCTGGGGCCTCGGGACTAGCGGACAAGAGACCCAGTACTTC. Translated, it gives CASSWGLGTSGQETQYF.

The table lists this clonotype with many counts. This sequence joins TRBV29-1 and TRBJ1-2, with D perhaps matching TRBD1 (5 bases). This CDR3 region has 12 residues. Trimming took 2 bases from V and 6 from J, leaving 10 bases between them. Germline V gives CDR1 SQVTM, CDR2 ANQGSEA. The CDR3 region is CSVEIRVNGYTF. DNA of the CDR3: TGCAGCGTTGAAATCAGGGTGAATGGCTACACCTTC.

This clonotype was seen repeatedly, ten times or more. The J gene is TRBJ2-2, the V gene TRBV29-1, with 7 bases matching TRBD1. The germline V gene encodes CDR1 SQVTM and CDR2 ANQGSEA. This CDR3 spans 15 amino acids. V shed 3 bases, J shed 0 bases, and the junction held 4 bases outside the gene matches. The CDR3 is CSVEETGSNTGELFF. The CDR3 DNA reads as TGCAGCGTTGAGGAGACAGGGTCGAACACCGGGGAGCTGTTTTTT.

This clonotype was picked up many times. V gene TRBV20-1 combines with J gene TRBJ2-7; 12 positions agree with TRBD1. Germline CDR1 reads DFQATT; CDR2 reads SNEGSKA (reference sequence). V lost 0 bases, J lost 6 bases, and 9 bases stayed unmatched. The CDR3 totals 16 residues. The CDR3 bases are TGCAGTGCTAGAGATCATGACGGGACAGGGGGCGCCGAGCAGTACTTC. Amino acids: CSARDHDGTGGAEQYF.